These 30 T cell receptor beta chains were sequenced from one sample in a study of blood T cell repertoires in COVID-19. Clones were sequenced by immunoSEQ multiplex PCR, and TCRdb holds only the in-frame ones, with some missing. The table records tens of thousands of clones, 89% of them present only once. The specimen sequenced was peripheral blood. The receptors derive from a man aged 50 or older with active COVID-19.

V usage is TRBV6-1 and J usage is TRBJ1-1; tentative D call: TRBD1 (5 bases). The CDR3 extends over 11 amino acids. From germline, CDR1 is MNHNS and CDR2 SASEGT. V lost 2 bases to trimming and J lost 13 bases, with 11 bases between them. Written as DNA, the CDR3 is TGTGCCAGCAGTGAACTTGGGGGAGGTTTCTTT. It encodes CASSELGGGFF.

CDR3 DNA: TGTGCCAGTAGATACCCAGGGGGGAATGAAAAACTGTTTTTT. Protein sequence: CASRYPGGNEKLFF. V gene TRBV19 combines with J gene TRBJ1-4; 7 bases are a match to TRBD1. The CDR3 spans 14 residues. V gave up 6 bases and J gave up 5 bases; unmatched junction bases: 6. In germline, CDR1 is LNHDA, CDR2 SQIVND (reference sequence).

V and J are TRBV10-2 and TRBJ1-1; 8 nucleotides align to TRBD1. Germline CDR1 is WSHSY and CDR2 is SAAADI. The CDR3 extends over 13 amino acids. V trimming: 6 bases; J trimming: 3 bases; junction bases outside the gene matches: 3. CDR3 region: CASRLQGDTEAFF. CDR3 nucleotides: TGCGCCAGCAGATTACAGGGGGACACTGAAGCTTTCTTT.

The rearrangement uses TRBV9 and TRBJ2-5; 9 bases align to TRBD1. Germline trimming cut 3 bases from V and 1 base from J; bases unmatched to any gene: 7. The germline gives CDR1 SGDLS, CDR2 YYNGEE. The CDR3 is 16 amino acids. As DNA, the CDR3 is TGTGCCAGCAGCGGCGGGACAGGGAAAGGCCAAGAGACCCAGTACTTC. Translating gives CASSGGTGKGQETQYF.

The J gene is TRBJ2-5, the V gene TRBV27; 11 nucleotides line up with TRBD2. V lost 4 bases, J lost 2 bases, and 6 bases stayed unmatched. CDR3 length equals 16 residues. The germline CDR1 and CDR2 sequences are MNHEY and SMNVEV (reference sequence). The CDR3 sequence is CASSSRLAGRQETQYF. The DNA for the CDR3 is TGTGCCAGCAGTTCCCGACTAGCGGGGAGACAAGAGACCCAGTACTTC.

The rearrangement uses TRBV7-8 and TRBJ2-7, with 14 bases identical to TRBD2. The length of the CDR3 is 15 residues. J was trimmed by 7 bases and V by 5 bases; bases with no gene match: 7. Per the germline V gene, CDR1 is SGHVS and CDR2 is FQNEAQ. The CDR3 is CASSPWTSGGQEQYF. CDR3 nucleotide sequence: TGTGCCAGCAGCCCATGGACTAGCGGGGGGCAAGAGCAGTACTTC.

The chain is built from TRBV4-3 and TRBJ2-2; the match to TRBD2 covers 16 bases. Germline V gene sequence: CDR1 LGHNA, CDR2 YSLEER. The V segment lost 0 bases and the J segment 5 bases; nucleotides outside the gene matches: 15. The CDR3 runs 22 residues. The CDR3 sequence is CASSQEHGPGLAGGPRTGELFF. For the CDR3, the DNA is TGCGCCAGCAGCCAAGAGCATGGGCCGGGACTAGCGGGGGGGCCCCGGACCGGGGAGCTGTTTTTT.

The V gene is TRBV29-1, the J gene TRBJ2-3, with a tentative D call TRBD2 (6 bases). The germline gives CDR1 SQVTM, CDR2 ANQGSEA. V dropped 0 bases and J dropped 2 bases, with 21 bases sitting between them. This CDR3 contains 18 residues. For the CDR3, the DNA is TGCAGCGTTGAAGAACGGGCGGGCCGGGAGTCCCTCACAGATACGCAGTATTTT. This sequence encodes CSVEERAGRESLTDTQYF.

The chain has TRBV3-1 (or the pseudogene TRBV3-2) and TRBJ2-1; possibly TRBD1 for D (6 bases). There are 16 residues in the CDR3. Between the trimmed V and J ends, which lost 4 bases and 1 base, there was a span of 14 bases. The germline V gene encodes CDR1 LGHDT and CDR2 YNNKEL (reference sequence). The CDR3 sequence is CASSLDPQGSYNEQFF. Written as DNA, the CDR3 is TGTGCCAGCAGCCTCGATCCTCAGGGGTCCTACAATGAGCAGTTCTTC.

The chain has TRBV7-9 and TRBJ2-2; a possible D gene is TRBD1 (6 bases). The CDR3 covers 14 residues. V shed 3 bases and J shed 4 bases, with 9 bases lying between them. Germline-derived CDR1 and CDR2 are SEHNR and FQNEAQ (reference sequence). This CDR3 reads CASSFDRFTGELFF. Written as DNA, the CDR3 is TGTGCCAGCAGCTTTGACAGGTTCACCGGGGAGCTGTTTTTT.

This chain joins TRBV29-1 and TRBJ1-2; D uncertain. CDR1 SQVTM and CDR2 ANQGSEA come from the germline V gene. Trimming took off 4 bases at V and 5 bases at J, with 17 bases between the two ends. The CDR3 sequence is 14 residues long. The CDR3 sequence: CSVVGANLRYGYTF. CDR3 sequence (DNA): TGCAGCGTTGTAGGTGCCAACTTGCGGTATGGCTACACCTTC.

The chain couples TRBV7-8 to TRBJ1-2, with D possibly matching TRBD1 (5 bases). With 2 bases removed from V and 6 bases from J, the gap between germline ends came to 19 bases. The germline CDR1 and CDR2 sequences are SGHVS and FQNEAQ. The CDR3 sequence is 16 residues long. CDR3 DNA sequence: TGTGCCAGCAGCTTAAAAAGCGGGGCAAGTAGTAATGGCTACACCTTC. This sequence encodes CASSLKSGASSNGYTF.

The genes are TRBV2 and TRBJ2-2; tentative D call: TRBD2 (6 bases). Germline CDR1 and CDR2: SNHLY and FYNNEI. Trimming pared 6 bases from V and 2 bases from J, leaving 10 bases between. The CDR3 covers 14 residues. CDR3 region: CASRGGLNTGELFF. The DNA of the CDR3 is TGTGCCAGCAGGGGGGGACTTAACACCGGGGAGCTGTTTTTT. Variable domain in full (rest from reference TRBV2 and TRBJ2-2): EPEVTQTPSHQVTQMGQEVILRCVPISNHLYFYWYRQILGQKVEFLVSFYNNEISEKSEIFDDQFSVERPDGSNFTLKIRSTKLEDSAMYFCASRGGLNTGELFFGEGSRLTVL.

V gene TRBV5-6 combines with J gene TRBJ1-4; D is uncertain. From germline, CDR1 is SGHDT and CDR2 YYEEEE. The CDR3 spans 15 residues. Trimming stripped 2 bases from V and 0 bases from J, with 8 bases between. The CDR3 here is CASSFRRTTNEKLFF. The DNA of the CDR3 is TGTGCCAGCAGCTTCAGGAGGACAACTAATGAAAAACTGTTTTTT. Full variable domain (rest looked up from reference TRBV5-6 and TRBJ1-4): DAGVTQSPTHLIKTRGQQVTLRCSPKSGHDTVSWYQQALGQGPQFIFQYYEEEERQRGNFPDRFSGHQFPNYSSELNVNALLLGDSALYLCASSFRRTTNEKLFFGSGTQLSVL.

This chain uses TRBV6-1 with TRBJ2-3, with 13 bases fitting TRBD2. The germline V gene encodes CDR1 MNHNS and CDR2 SASEGT. CDR3 length: 16 residues. Trimming took 2 bases from V and 5 from J; bases not matched to a gene: 4. CDR3 sequence reads: CASSETSGGAIDTQYF. The CDR3 DNA follows: TGTGCCAGCAGTGAAACTAGCGGGGGGGCTATAGATACGCAGTATTTT.

The chain is built from TRBV12-3 or TRBV12-4 and TRBJ2-6; tentative D call: TRBD2 (5 bases). CDR3 length: 13 amino acids. The germline V and J ends were trimmed by 3 bases and 12 bases, with 12 bases remaining between them. The CDR3 loop is CASSFGNPFVLTF. Written as DNA, the CDR3 is TGTGCCAGCAGTTTCGGGAACCCCTTCGTCCTGACTTTC.

The chain combines TRBV7-9 with TRBJ2-2; 7 bases agree with TRBD1. Trimming took 2 bases from V and 0 from J; bases not matched to a gene: 9. CDR3 size: 18 residues. Germline lookup yields CDR1 SEHNR and CDR2 FQNEAQ (reference sequence). The CDR3 region is CASSLPLRGPANTGELFF. The CDR3 bases are TGTGCCAGCAGCTTACCATTAAGGGGGCCAGCGAACACCGGGGAGCTGTTTTTT. The full variable domain, its missing parts supplied by reference TRBV7-9 and TRBJ2-2, is DTGVSQNPRHKITKRGQNVTFRCDPISEHNRLYWYRQTLGQGPEFLTYFQNEAQLEKSRLLSDRFSAERPKGSFSTLEIQRTEQGDSAMYLCASSLPLRGPANTGELFFGEGSRLTVL.

The chain links TRBV29-1 to TRBJ1-3; weak D call: TRBD1 (5 bases). V was trimmed by 2 bases and J by 4 bases, leaving 6 bases between them. CDR1 SQVTM and CDR2 ANQGSEA come from the germline V gene. There are 12 residues in the CDR3. In nucleotides, the CDR3 is TGCAGCGTTGAACAGGGAGGAAACACCATATATTTT. This gives the protein CSVEQGGNTIYF.

The chain uses TRBV27 and TRBJ2-7; weak D call: TRBD1 (5 bases). The CDR3 has 14 amino acids. Germline V gene lookup returns CDR1 MNHEY and CDR2 SMNVEV (reference sequence). V gave up 0 bases and J gave up 3 bases, with 9 bases separating them. Here the CDR3 DNA reads TGTGCCAGCAGTTTATCGGCGCAGGGCTACGAGCAGTACTTC. Translation: CASSLSAQGYEQYF.

This clone was counted only a few times. This sequence joins TRBV5-1 and TRBJ1-1; D might be TRBD1 (5 bases). In germline, CDR1 is SGHRS, CDR2 YFSETQ. Trimming removed 4 bases from V and 0 bases from J, with 7 bases in between. This CDR3 has 13 amino acids. CDR3 sequence (DNA): TGCGCCAGCAGCCCAGGGATGAACACTGAAGCTTTCTTT. Its translation: CASSPGMNTEAFF.

This sequence joins TRBV5-1 and TRBJ2-5, with TRBD2 matching over 12 bases. Germline CDR1 SGHRS, CDR2 YFSETQ. Trimming took 1 base from V and 1 from J; bases not matched to a gene: 5. The CDR3 runs to 17 residues. CDR3 DNA sequence: TGCGCCAGCAGCTTGCCACCACTAGCGGGGGGCCAAGAGACCCAGTACTTC. Protein: CASSLPPLAGGQETQYF.

This clone was seen once. The gene calls are TRBV2 and TRBJ2-7; TRBD2 agrees at 10 bases. The germline gives CDR1 SNHLY, CDR2 FYNNEI. V lost 4 bases to trimming and J lost 0 bases; unmatched junction nucleotides: 6. The CDR3 has 16 residues. This chain's CDR3 is CASSATSGVSSYEQYF. CDR3 nucleotide sequence: TGTGCCAGCAGTGCCACTAGCGGGGTAAGCTCCTACGAGCAGTACTTC. The variable domain in full, completed from reference TRBV2 and TRBJ2-7, reads EPEVTQTPSHQVTQMGQEVILRCVPISNHLYFYWYRQILGQKVEFLVSFYNNEISEKSEIFDDQFSVERPDGSNFTLKIRSTKLEDSAMYFCASSATSGVSSYEQYFGPGTRLTVT.

This clone was seen only once. The rearrangement uses TRBV9 and TRBJ2-1, with D possibly being TRBD2 (6 bases). Trimming stripped 4 bases from V and 5 bases from J, with 16 bases between. Germline V gives CDR1 SGDLS, CDR2 YYNGEE. The CDR3 loop spans 15 amino acids. The chain's CDR3 is CASSTRLVGNNEQFF. CDR3 bases: TGTGCCAGCAGCACCCGACTAGTGGGGAACAATGAGCAGTTCTTC.

The chain employs TRBV25-1 and TRBJ2-2; 7 nucleotides line up with TRBD1. Germline-derived CDR1 and CDR2 are MGHDK and SYGVNS. V dropped 7 bases and J dropped 3; count of bases not matched to a gene: 14. CDR3 size: 17 residues. In DNA, the CDR3 is TGTGCCAGCAAGGAGGCGAGGGGGCGACGGGACACCGGGGAGCTGTTTTTT. This gives the protein CASKEARGRRDTGELFF.

The CDR3 DNA reads TGTGCCAGCAGCTTAGGTCAACAGATTAATGAAAAACTGTTTTTT. It is translated as CASSLGQQINEKLFF. The gene calls are TRBV7-6 and TRBJ1-4; no firm D call. Trimming cost V 1 base and J 4 bases, with 10 bases left between them. The CDR3 consists of 15 residues. Germline assignment: CDR1 SGHVS and CDR2 FNYEAQ.

The gene calls are TRBV10-2 and TRBJ2-5; possibly TRBD1 for D (5 bases). Germline CDR1 is WSHSY and CDR2 is SAAADI. Trimming removed 0 bases from V and 5 bases from J, with 13 bases in between. This CDR3 is 15 amino acids long. As DNA, the CDR3 is TGCGCCAGCAGTGAGTCGAAGGGCAGGGTTGAGACCCAGTACTTC. It is translated as CASSESKGRVETQYF.

The chain combines TRBV5-8 with TRBJ2-5; TRBD2 might be the D (7 bases). Trimming shortened V by 0 bases and J by 4 bases, and 16 bases separated the two germline ends. CDR3 length: 16 residues. Germline assignment: CDR1 SGHTS and CDR2 YDEGEE. The CDR3 DNA follows: TGTGCCAGCAGCTTGGAATCGGGGGGCCTTTTAGAGACCCAGTACTTC. This encodes CASSLESGGLLETQYF.

The J gene is TRBJ2-1, the V gene TRBV18; 7 bases align to TRBD1. Germline V gives CDR1 KGHSH, CDR2 LQKENI. CDR3 length equals 16 residues. The V and J ends lost 1 base and 4 bases, in that order; junction bases with no gene match: 7. CDR3 in amino acids: CASSPLGTASYNEQFF. The CDR3 nucleotides are TGTGCCAGCTCACCACTCGGGACAGCGAGTTACAATGAGCAGTTCTTC. Together with reference TRBV18 and TRBJ2-1, the CDR3 gives the full variable domain: NAGVMQNPRHLVRRRGQEARLRCSPMKGHSHVYWYRQLPEEGLKFMVYLQKENIIDESGMPKERFSAEFPKEGPSILRIQQVVRGDSAAYFCASSPLGTASYNEQFFGPGTRLTVL.

The chain carries TRBV11-2 and TRBJ2-7; TRBD1 aligns across 9 bases. Germline CDR1 is SGHAT and CDR2 is FQNNGV. This CDR3 has 16 residues. V gave up 2 bases and J gave up 2 bases; unmatched junction bases: 7. The CDR3 region is CASSLWGQGGTYEQYF. CDR3 coding DNA: TGTGCCAGCAGCTTATGGGGACAGGGAGGAACCTACGAGCAGTACTTC.

The chain uses TRBV7-2 and TRBJ1-1; no firm D call. V shed 4 bases and J shed 3 bases, with 12 bases lying between them. The germline gives CDR1 SGHTA, CDR2 FQGNSA. CDR3 size: 14 residues. This CDR3 reads CASSSRTWDTEAFF. The CDR3 DNA is TGTGCCAGCAGCTCCCGGACTTGGGACACTGAAGCTTTCTTT. Full variable domain (outside the CDR3, taken from reference TRBV7-2 and TRBJ1-1): GAGVSQSPSNKVTEKGKDVELRCDPISGHTALYWYRQSLGQGLEFLIYFQGNSAPDKSGLPSDRFSAERTGGSVSTLTIQRTQQEDSAVYLCASSSRTWDTEAFFGQGTRLTVV.